The next 16 T cell receptor beta chains were all read from a single sample in a study of Tregs in tolerant kidney transplant recipients. Assay used: immunoSEQ multiplex PCR; TCRdb lists only in-frame clones, some missing. This sample carries approximately 30,000 clones, about 79% of them seen once, and the ten largest clones take approximately 2%. No antigen has been identified for these receptors. The source material was Tregs from blood cultured with allogeneic cells. The receptors derive from a human donor in good health.

The J gene is TRBJ1-3, the V gene TRBV9; D gene unclear. Germline loops: CDR1 SGDLS, CDR2 YYNGEE. V was clipped by 1 base and J by 4 bases, with 21 bases between them. The CDR3 runs 18 residues. The CDR3 DNA sequence: TGTGCCAGCAGCGTATGGGGTGACATTCAGCTTTTCGGAAACACCATATATTTT. This codes for CASSVWGDIQLFGNTIYF.

The chain combines TRBV5-1 with TRBJ2-2, with D possibly being TRBD1 or TRBD2 (6 bases each). The CDR3 contains 16 residues. Between the trimmed V and J ends, which lost 2 bases and 4 bases, there was a span of 15 bases. Per germline, CDR1 SGHRS and CDR2 YFSETQ. This CDR3 reads CASSFRGQRGTGELFF. The CDR3 DNA reads as TGCGCCAGCAGCTTCCGGGGGCAGCGAGGCACCGGGGAGCTGTTTTTT.

This clone was recorded once. The chain links TRBV5-4 to TRBJ2-1; D possibly corresponds to TRBD2 (5 bases). This CDR3 has 15 amino acids. The V gene's germline CDR1 is SGHNT and CDR2 YYREEE (reference sequence). The V end lost 2 bases, the J end lost 9 bases, and 18 bases lay between the germline ends. CDR3 region: CASSFQASGRSEQFF. DNA for the CDR3: TGTGCCAGCAGCTTTCAGGCAAGCGGAAGGAGTGAGCAGTTCTTC.

This chain joins TRBV7-1 and TRBJ1-2; D remains unclear. TRBV7-1 qualifies as an ORF whose function is uncertain. The CDR3 consists of 13 residues. Trimming left V 4 bases short and J 4 bases short, with 10 bases between. The CDR3 loop reads CASSLNGGYGYTF. For the CDR3, the DNA is TGTGCCAGCAGCTTAAACGGCGGCTATGGCTACACCTTC.

V is TRBV4-1 and J is TRBJ2-2; D possibly matches TRBD1 or TRBD2 (5 bases each). The CDR3 has 18 residues. Trimming cost V 0 bases and J 7 bases, with 21 bases left between them. CDR1 and CDR2 from the germline V gene are MGHRA and YSYEKL. The CDR3 bases are TGCGCCAGCAGCCAAGAGATGGTTGGGGGAGTGTGGGGCGGGGAGCTGTTTTTT. Its translation is CASSQEMVGGVWGGELFF.

The CDR3 region is CASSVDQPQHF. CDR3 coding DNA: TGTGCCAGCAGTGTGGACCAGCCCCAGCATTTT. V gene TRBV6-1 combines with J gene TRBJ1-5; no firm D call. Germline V gives CDR1 MNHNS, CDR2 SASEGT. This CDR3 region has 11 residues. Trimming removed 4 bases from V and 7 bases from J, with 5 bases in between.

The chain carries TRBV5-3 and TRBJ1-1; D call uncertain. TRBV5-3 is noted as an ORF with a role that remains uncertain. The CDR3 length is 15 residues. Trimming removed 8 bases from V and 4 bases from J, with 21 bases in between. The CDR3: CASSTWTEFGTEAFF. The CDR3 DNA sequence: TGTGCCAGCAGCACATGGACCGAATTTGGCACTGAAGCTTTCTTT.

The chain recombines TRBV5-5 with TRBJ2-1; 9 bases line up with TRBD1. Trimming took 4 bases from V and 3 from J; bases not matched to a gene: 5. This CDR3 has 15 residues. Germline CDR1 SGHKS, CDR2 YYEKEE (reference sequence). As DNA, the CDR3 is TGTGCCAGCAGCCCAAGGGGACAGGGCTACAATGAGCAGTTCTTC. Translating gives CASSPRGQGYNEQFF. The full variable domain, completed using reference TRBV5-5 and TRBJ2-1, is DAGVTQSPTHLIKTRGQQVTLRCSPISGHKSVSWYQQVLGQGPQFIFQYYEKEERGRGNFPDRFSARQFPNYSSELNVNALLLGDSALYLCASSPRGQGYNEQFFGPGTRLTVL.

The chain is built from TRBV7-2 and TRBJ2-2; D unclear. V was cut by 5 bases and J by 4 bases, with 8 bases left in between. This CDR3 has 13 amino acids. CDR1 SGHTA and CDR2 FQGNSA come from the germline V gene. The CDR3 loop reads CASSEVITGELFF. In DNA form, the CDR3 reads TGTGCCAGCAGCGAAGTAATCACCGGGGAGCTGTTTTTT. Combining the CDR3 with reference TRBV7-2 and TRBJ2-2 gives the whole variable domain GAGVSQSPSNKVTEKGKDVELRCDPISGHTALYWYRQSLGQGLEFLIYFQGNSAPDKSGLPSDRFSAERTGGSVSTLTIQRTQQEDSAVYLCASSEVITGELFFGEGSRLTVL.

This sequence joins TRBV30 and TRBJ1-2, with D perhaps TRBD1 (5 bases). There are 15 residues in the CDR3. The germline CDR1 and CDR2 sequences are GTSNPN and SVGIG (reference sequence). The germline V and J ends were trimmed by 0 bases and 0 bases, with 11 bases remaining between them. The CDR3 region has the DNA TGTGCCTGGAGTGTACAGGCAGGGACTAACTATGGCTACACCTTC. Translation gives CAWSVQAGTNYGYTF.

V usage is TRBV5-6 and J usage is TRBJ2-5; TRBD2 matches at 9 bases. This CDR3 spans 14 amino acids. The ends lost 6 bases at V and 5 bases at J; junction bases unmatched: 8. The germline V gene has CDR1 SGHDT and CDR2 YYEEEE. The CDR3 DNA sequence: TGTGCCAGCATCCAGCTAGCGGGATGGGAGACCCAGTACTTC. Protein sequence: CASIQLAGWETQYF.

The chain combines TRBV2 with TRBJ1-2, with D maybe TRBD1 (5 bases). CDR1 is SNHLY, CDR2 FYNNEI, per germline. Trimming took off 1 base at V and 0 bases at J, with 15 bases between the two ends. The CDR3 is 17 residues long. The CDR3 region has the DNA TGTGCCAGCAGTGAAGGGAACAGGCCAGGATCTAACTATGGCTACACCTTC. The encoded protein is CASSEGNRPGSNYGYTF. The whole variable domain, filled in from reference TRBV2 and TRBJ1-2, reads EPEVTQTPSHQVTQMGQEVILRCVPISNHLYFYWYRQILGQKVEFLVSFYNNEISEKSEIFDDQFSVERPDGSNFTLKIRSTKLEDSAMYFCASSEGNRPGSNYGYTFGSGTRLTVV.

The rearrangement joins TRBV5-4 to TRBJ2-5; 8 bases line up with TRBD1. V trimming: 0 bases; J trimming: 5 bases; junction bases outside the gene matches: 6. This CDR3 spans 15 amino acids. Germline V gene lookup returns CDR1 SGHNT and CDR2 YYREEE (reference sequence). The chain's CDR3 is CASSLDPGGDETQYF. CDR3 DNA sequence: TGTGCCAGCAGCTTGGACCCAGGGGGCGACGAGACCCAGTACTTC.

The chain couples TRBV6-6 to TRBJ1-2; TRBD1 matches at 9 bases. V shed 6 bases and J 4 bases; nucleotides not matched to a gene: 12. CDR1 and CDR2 (germline): MNHNY, SVGAGI (reference sequence). CDR3 length equals 16 residues. CDR3 residues: CASSSNPGQGSYGYTF. In DNA, the CDR3 is TGTGCCAGCAGCTCGAACCCGGGACAGGGTTCCTATGGCTACACCTTC.

The chain links TRBV25-1 to TRBJ1-6; 7 bases map to TRBD1. There are 14 residues in the CDR3. The germline V gene has CDR1 MGHDK and CDR2 SYGVNS. V lost 6 bases to trimming and J lost 7 bases; unmatched junction nucleotides: 6. This chain's CDR3 is CASRTGWGNSPLHF. CDR3 nucleotide sequence: TGTGCCAGCAGGACAGGGTGGGGGAATTCACCCCTCCACTTT.

V and J are TRBV6-5 and TRBJ2-2; 9 bases align to TRBD1. The J segment lost 2 bases and the V segment lost 6 bases, leaving 4 bases of the junction unmatched. Looked up from germline, CDR1 is MNHEY and CDR2 is SVGAGI. The CDR3 runs 15 residues. DNA of the CDR3: TGTGCCAGCAGCCACACAGGGGGCAACACCGGGGAGCTGTTTTTT. It yields the protein CASSHTGGNTGELFF.